These 29 T cell receptor beta chains originate from one sample sequenced in a study of identical twins. TCRdb re-analysed the 5' RACE reads in MiXCR, keeping a single row per CDR3 protein. The data show approximately 210,000 distinct CDR3 sequences, roughly a tenth seen once. The sequenced sample consisted of memory (CD45RO+) T cells sorted from blood. These receptor sequences come from a woman younger than 35 in good health.

In this sample, this clonotype turned up a few times. The chain uses TRBV6-4 and TRBJ1-2, with TRBD1 matching over 10 bases. The trim removed 8 bases at V and 2 bases at J, leaving 5 bases unmatched. The CDR3 length is 14 residues. In germline, CDR1 is MRHNA, CDR2 SNTAGT. This CDR3 reads CASPGQGRNYGYTF. The CDR3 region has the DNA TGTGCCAGCCCGGGACAGGGGAGGAACTATGGCTACACCTTC.

This clonotype was seen a handful of times. The rearrangement joins TRBV3-1 to TRBJ2-5, with D possibly being TRBD2 (6 bases). The CDR3 spans 15 residues. The V end lost 4 bases, the J end lost 4 bases, and 16 bases lay between the germline ends. Germline lookup yields CDR1 LGHDT and CDR2 YNNKEL (reference sequence). Written as DNA, the CDR3 is TGTGCCAGCAGCCCCGAACAGCTCGGGGGAGAGACCCAGTACTTC. Translation: CASSPEQLGGETQYF.

This clonotype was found many times. The rearrangement links TRBV5-1 to TRBJ2-1; TRBD2 agrees at 15 bases. Germline assignment: CDR1 SGHRS and CDR2 YFSETQ. This CDR3 is built from 15 residues. The ends lost 4 bases at V and 9 bases at J; junction bases unmatched: 5. The chain's CDR3 is CASSPGLAGGLEQFF. CDR3 sequence (DNA): TGCGCCAGCAGCCCCGGACTAGCGGGGGGGCTTGAGCAGTTCTTC. Full variable domain (outside the CDR3, taken from reference TRBV5-1 and TRBJ2-1): KAGVTQTPRYLIKTRGQQVTLSCSPISGHRSVSWYQQTPGQGLQFLFEYFSETQRNKGNFPGRFSGRQFSNSRSEMNVSTLELGDSALYLCASSPGLAGGLEQFFGPGTRLTVL.

This clonotype was detected many times. The CDR3: CASSRLGGGPRDEQFF. As DNA, the CDR3 is TGTGCCAGCAGCAGGTTAGGGGGAGGGCCAAGGGATGAGCAGTTCTTC. The gene calls are TRBV12-3 or TRBV12-4 and TRBJ2-1; a weak D match, TRBD2 (7 bases). The CDR3 is made up of 16 amino acids. V lost 6 bases and J lost 8, with 23 bases in between.

There are many counts of this clonotype. The V call is TRBV20-1, the J call TRBJ1-4, with D hard to call. This CDR3 region has 12 residues. The germline CDR1 and CDR2 sequences are DFQATT and SNEGSKA (reference sequence). The CDR3 reads CSPRSSGEKLFF. In DNA, the CDR3 is TGCAGCCCACGAAGTAGCGGGGAAAAACTGTTTTTT.

This clonotype was counted many times. V is TRBV27 and J is TRBJ1-2; weak D call: TRBD1 (5 bases). Germline CDR1 and CDR2: MNHEY and SMNVEV (reference sequence). Trimming left V 5 bases short and J 8 bases short, with 24 bases between. This CDR3 region has 16 residues. In nucleotides, the CDR3 is TGTGCCAGCAGTCCGAACCCGACAGTCCCGGCACAAGGCTACACCTTC. The encoded protein is CASSPNPTVPAQGYTF.

J is TRBJ2-3 and V is TRBV29-1, with unresolved D. The CDR3 sequence is 15 residues long. Germline lookup yields CDR1 SQVTM and CDR2 ANQGSEA. Trimming took 4 bases from V and 2 from J, leaving 16 bases between them. DNA for the CDR3: TGCAGCGTTGGGTTTGGGCTCCAATACACAGATACGCAGTATTTT. It encodes CSVGFGLQYTDTQYF.

This clonotype has just a few counts. The V and J genes are TRBV3-1 and TRBJ2-1; 7 bases are a match to TRBD2. This CDR3 is 12 amino acids long. Trimming cost V 5 bases and J 10 bases; bases outside gene matches: 5. Germline CDR1 LGHDT, CDR2 YNNKEL (reference sequence). The CDR3 spells CASSSLGGEQFF. The CDR3 coding sequence is TGTGCCAGCAGCTCGCTGGGAGGGGAGCAGTTCTTC.

The chain links TRBV18 to TRBJ2-5; the D call may be TRBD1 or TRBD2 (6 bases each). The CDR3 loop spans 15 amino acids. The V end lost 0 bases, the J end lost 4 bases, and 12 bases lay between the germline ends. Germline-derived CDR1 and CDR2 are KGHSH and LQKENI. The CDR3 protein is CASSPPGGLRETQYF. The CDR3 coding sequence is TGTGCCAGCTCACCACCCGGGGGCTTGAGAGAGACCCAGTACTTC.

The CDR3 nucleotides are TGCAGTGCTGAGAAGGGGGCCCGCAATGAGCAGTTCTTC. This encodes CSAEKGARNEQFF. V and J are TRBV20-1 and TRBJ2-1, with 7 bases fitting TRBD1. The germline V gene has CDR1 DFQATT and CDR2 SNEGSKA (reference sequence). V shed 5 bases and J 6 bases; nucleotides not matched to a gene: 7. CDR3 length: 13 residues.

This clonotype has a handful of counts. This rearrangement joins TRBV29-1 to TRBJ2-1; a weak D match, TRBD2 (5 bases). This CDR3 has 12 amino acids. Germline CDR1 reads SQVTM; CDR2 reads ANQGSEA. The V gene lost 4 bases and the J gene lost 3 bases, with 7 bases spanning the gap. CDR3 in amino acids: CSVGRGYNEQFF. In nucleotides, the CDR3 is TGCAGCGTTGGTCGGGGCTACAATGAGCAGTTCTTC.

The chain links TRBV15 to TRBJ1-1, with D perhaps TRBD1 (5 bases). In germline, CDR1 is LNHNV, CDR2 YYDKDF (reference sequence). Trimming shortened V by 2 bases and J by 7 bases, and 14 bases separated the two germline ends. The CDR3 totals 14 residues. The DNA for the CDR3 is TGTGCCACCAGCAGACACTACGGACAACTTGAAGCTTTCTTT. Translating gives CATSRHYGQLEAFF.

This clonotype was seen a few times. The CDR3 loop reads CATSRPGYGYTF. The CDR3 DNA sequence: TGTGCCACCAGCAGACCAGGCTATGGCTACACCTTC. The chain has TRBV15 and TRBJ1-2; the D is unclear. Trimming cost V 2 bases and J 4 bases, with 5 bases left between them. The V gene's germline CDR1 is LNHNV and CDR2 YYDKDF (reference sequence). The CDR3 is 12 amino acids. The variable domain in full, with the rest retrieved from reference TRBV15 and TRBJ1-2, is DAMVIQNPRYQVTQFGKPVTLSCSQTLNHNVMYWYQQKSSQAPKLLFHYYDKDFNNEADTPDNFQSRRPNTSFCFLDIRSPGLGDTAMYLCATSRPGYGYTFGSGTRLTVV.

There are a few counts of this clonotype. The chain is built from TRBV20-1 and TRBJ2-2, with a possible D match to TRBD2 (6 bases). Germline V gives CDR1 DFQATT, CDR2 SNEGSKA (reference sequence). The CDR3 runs to 15 residues. V lost 3 bases and J 8 bases, leaving 19 bases between the germline ends. The CDR3 region is CSARPLGSDLGELFF. Written as DNA, the CDR3 is TGCAGTGCTAGGCCCCTCGGGAGTGATCTTGGGGAGCTGTTTTTT.

This clonotype was counted between two and nine times. The chain has TRBV6-2 or TRBV6-3 and TRBJ2-2, with 9 nucleotides matching TRBD1. CDR3 length: 16 residues. CDR1 and CDR2 from the germline V gene are MNHEY and SVGEGT. Losses at the gene ends were 6 bases for V and 5 bases for J; bases not matched to a gene: 10. CDR3 nucleotide sequence: TGTGCCAGCAGAACTCATTCCGGGACAGGGACCGGGGAGCTGTTTTTT. Translating gives CASRTHSGTGTGELFF.

The chain recombines TRBV29-1 with TRBJ2-5, with TRBD2 matching 11 bases. The V segment lost 8 bases and the J segment 2 bases; nucleotides outside the gene matches: 4. The germline V gene encodes CDR1 SQVTM and CDR2 ANQGSEA. This CDR3 contains 13 residues. The DNA for the CDR3 is TGCAGCCCAAGACTAGCGGGGCAAGAGACCCAGTACTTC. This translates into CSPRLAGQETQYF. Full variable domain (remainder filled in from reference TRBV29-1 and TRBJ2-5): SAVISQKPSRDICQRGTSLTIQCQVDSQVTMMFWYRQQPGQSLTLIATANQGSEATYESGFVIDKFPISRPNLTFSTLTVSNMSPEDSSIYLCSPRLAGQETQYFGPGTRLLVL.

This clonotype was seen only a few times. The chain carries TRBV5-1 and TRBJ2-7; 8 positions agree with TRBD2. The CDR3 sequence is 17 residues long. Germline CDR1 and CDR2: SGHRS and YFSETQ. V shed 7 bases and J 5 bases; nucleotides not matched to a gene: 20. CDR3 sequence: CASASHLRGASRNEQYF. CDR3 nucleotides: TGCGCCAGCGCCTCGCATCTGCGGGGGGCCTCCCGAAACGAGCAGTACTTC.

The chain recombines TRBV5-1 with TRBJ2-1, with TRBD2 matching 11 bases. Germline V gene lookup returns CDR1 SGHRS and CDR2 YFSETQ. J lost 4 bases, V lost 7 bases, and 7 bases had no gene match. This CDR3 region has 15 residues. The CDR3 sequence: CASHYGTSGYNEQFF. The CDR3, as DNA: TGCGCCAGCCACTACGGGACTAGCGGTTACAATGAGCAGTTCTTC.

This clonotype has a handful of counts. The CDR3 region has the DNA TGTGCCAGCAGTTTATATACTAGCGGAGGGGAGACCCAGTACTTC. It is translated as CASSLYTSGGETQYF. The genes are TRBV27 and TRBJ2-5; 8 bases line up with TRBD2. The CDR3 length is 15 residues. CDR1 is MNHEY and CDR2 is SMNVEV in the germline V gene (reference sequence). Trimming cost V 1 base and J 5 bases; bases outside gene matches: 6.

The chain uses TRBV12-3 or TRBV12-4 and TRBJ2-1, with 12 bases identical to TRBD2. With V trimmed by 9 bases and J by 8 bases, 17 bases remained unmatched. The CDR3 is 17 residues long. The CDR3 reads CASKGGGWLAGGDEQFF. CDR3 coding DNA: TGTGCCAGTAAGGGGGGCGGCTGGCTAGCGGGAGGGGATGAGCAGTTCTTC.

This clonotype was picked up a small number of times. The rearrangement joins TRBV11-2 to TRBJ2-3; D is perhaps TRBD1 or TRBD2 (5 bases each). The CDR3 consists of 16 residues. Trimming cost V 3 bases and J 3 bases, with 16 bases left between them. CDR1 SGHAT and CDR2 FQNNGV come from the germline V gene. For the CDR3, the DNA is TGTGCCAGCAGCTTGTTCCCCGTGGGACCTACAGATACGCAGTATTTT. The encoded protein is CASSLFPVGPTDTQYF.

This rearrangement joins TRBV6-2 or TRBV6-3 to TRBJ2-1; 7 nucleotides match TRBD1. From germline, CDR1 is MNHEY and CDR2 SVGEGT. Losses at the gene ends were 4 bases for V and 0 bases for J; bases not matched to a gene: 3. CDR3 length: 15 amino acids. Here the CDR3 DNA reads TGTGCCAGCAGTTGGACAGGCAACTCCTACAATGAGCAGTTCTTC. Translation: CASSWTGNSYNEQFF.

This clonotype was counted many times. V usage is TRBV5-6 and J usage is TRBJ2-2, with D uncertain. Germline V CDR1 and CDR2: SGHDT, YYEEEE. V lost 1 base and J 2 bases, leaving 9 bases between the germline ends. This CDR3 is built from 15 residues. CDR3 nucleotides: TGTGCCAGCAGCTTGATCGGAGATAACACCGGGGAGCTGTTTTTT. Amino acid sequence: CASSLIGDNTGELFF.

This chain joins TRBV25-1 and TRBJ2-3, with D unresolved. Germline CDR1 reads MGHDK; CDR2 reads SYGVNS. With 3 bases removed from V and 2 bases from J, the gap between germline ends came to 9 bases. CDR3 size: 14 residues. The CDR3 sequence is CASSDTGSTDTQYF. In DNA, the CDR3 is TGTGCCAGCAGTGACACGGGTTCCACAGATACGCAGTATTTT.

The J gene is TRBJ2-3, the V gene TRBV14; unclear D gene. Between the trimmed V and J ends, which lost 1 base and 4 bases, there was a span of 9 bases. The CDR3 covers 14 residues. Germline loops: CDR1 SGHDN, CDR2 FVKESK. The CDR3 DNA reads as TGTGCCAGCAGCCAAGCATTTCTCGCAGATACGCAGTATTTT. This gives the protein CASSQAFLADTQYF.

This chain connects TRBV6-2 or TRBV6-3 to TRBJ2-7, with 14 bases aligning to TRBD2. With V trimmed by 3 bases and J by 5 bases, 9 bases remained unmatched. Per germline, CDR1 MNHEY and CDR2 SVGEGT. This CDR3 contains 17 residues. As DNA, the CDR3 is TGTGCCAGCAGTTATCCCGGGACTAGCGGGAGACGCGACGAGCAGTACTTC. It encodes CASSYPGTSGRRDEQYF.

This clonotype was found a few times. The chain joins TRBV3-1 to TRBJ2-2; D gene uncertain. The length of the CDR3 is 12 residues. Trimming pared 6 bases from V and 6 bases from J, leaving 8 bases between. Germline assignment: CDR1 LGHDT and CDR2 YNNKEL (reference sequence). CDR3 region: CASSRWSGELFF. CDR3 DNA sequence: TGTGCCAGCAGTCGGTGGTCCGGGGAGCTGTTTTTT.

Only a few counts were recorded for this clonotype. The rearrangement joins TRBV10-2 to TRBJ2-5, with D perhaps TRBD2 (5 bases). The germline CDR1 and CDR2 sequences are WSHSY and SAAADI. The V gene lost 1 base and the J gene lost 2 bases, with 8 bases spanning the gap. The CDR3 is 14 residues long. The CDR3 coding sequence is TGCGCCAGCAGTGAGTTAGCGCATCAAGAGACCCAGTACTTC. Residues: CASSELAHQETQYF.

The chain couples TRBV9 to TRBJ2-5, with 8 nucleotides matching TRBD1. The V gene end was trimmed by 1 base and the J gene end by 4 bases; junction bases not matched to a gene: 9. The germline V gene encodes CDR1 SGDLS and CDR2 YYNGEE. CDR3 size: 16 residues. DNA of the CDR3: TGTGCCAGCAGCGTATCCCAGGGGGCGACCGGAGAGACCCAGTACTTC. Protein: CASSVSQGATGETQYF. Full variable domain (outside the CDR3, taken from reference TRBV9 and TRBJ2-5): DSGVTQTPKHLITATGQRVTLRCSPRSGDLSVYWYQQSLDQGLQFLIQYYNGEERAKGNILERFSAQQFPDLHSELNLSSLELGDSALYFCASSVSQGATGETQYFGPGTRLLVL.